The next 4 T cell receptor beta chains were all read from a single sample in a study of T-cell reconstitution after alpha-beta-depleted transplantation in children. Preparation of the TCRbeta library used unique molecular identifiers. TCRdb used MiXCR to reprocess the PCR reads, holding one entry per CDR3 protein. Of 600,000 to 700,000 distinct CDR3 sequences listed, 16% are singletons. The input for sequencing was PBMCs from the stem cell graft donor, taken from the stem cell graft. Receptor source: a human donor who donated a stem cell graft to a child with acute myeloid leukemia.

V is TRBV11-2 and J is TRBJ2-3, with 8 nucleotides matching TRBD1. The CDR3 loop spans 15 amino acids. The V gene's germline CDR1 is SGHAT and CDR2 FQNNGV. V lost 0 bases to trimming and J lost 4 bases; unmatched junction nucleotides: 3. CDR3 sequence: CASSLEGTGPDTQYF. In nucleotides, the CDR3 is TGTGCCAGCAGCTTAGAGGGGACAGGCCCAGATACGCAGTATTTT.

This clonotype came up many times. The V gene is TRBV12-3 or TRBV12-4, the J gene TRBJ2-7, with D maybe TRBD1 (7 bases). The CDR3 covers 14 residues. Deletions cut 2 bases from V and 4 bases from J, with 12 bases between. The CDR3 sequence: CASSLPGGIYEQYF. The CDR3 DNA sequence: TGTGCCAGCAGTTTACCAGGGGGGATTTACGAGCAGTACTTC.

CDR3 region: CASSSRTGRETQYF. The CDR3 coding sequence is TGTGCCAGCAGCTCCAGGACAGGGAGGGAGACCCAGTACTTC. The chain uses TRBV7-2 and TRBJ2-5, with 8 bases aligning to TRBD1. The J segment lost 5 bases and the V segment lost 4 bases, leaving 6 bases of the junction unmatched. The CDR3 consists of 14 residues. Germline V gene data show CDR1 as SGHTA and CDR2 as FQGNSA.

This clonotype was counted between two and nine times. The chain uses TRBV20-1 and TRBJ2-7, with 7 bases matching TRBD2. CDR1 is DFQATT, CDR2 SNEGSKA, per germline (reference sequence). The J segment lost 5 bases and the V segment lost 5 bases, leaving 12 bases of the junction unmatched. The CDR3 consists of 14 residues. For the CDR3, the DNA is TGCAGTGCTTGGAGCGGGACCTTACGGAACGAGCAGTACTTC. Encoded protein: CSAWSGTLRNEQYF.